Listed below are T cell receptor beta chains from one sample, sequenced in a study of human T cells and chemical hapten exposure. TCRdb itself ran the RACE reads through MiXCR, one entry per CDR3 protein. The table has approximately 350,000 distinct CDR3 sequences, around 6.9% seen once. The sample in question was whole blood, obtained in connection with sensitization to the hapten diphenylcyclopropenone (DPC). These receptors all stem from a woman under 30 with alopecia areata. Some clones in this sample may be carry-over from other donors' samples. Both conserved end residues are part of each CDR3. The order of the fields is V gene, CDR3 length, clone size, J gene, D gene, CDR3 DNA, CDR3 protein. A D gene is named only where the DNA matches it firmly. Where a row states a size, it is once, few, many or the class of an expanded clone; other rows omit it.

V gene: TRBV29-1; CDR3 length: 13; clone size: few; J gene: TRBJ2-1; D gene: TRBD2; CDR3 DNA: TGCAGCGTTGGAAGCGGGGGTTACAATGAGCAGTTCTTC; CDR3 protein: CSVGSGGYNEQFF
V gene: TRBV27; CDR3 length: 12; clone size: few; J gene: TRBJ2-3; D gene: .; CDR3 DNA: TGTGCCAGCAGTTTATGGGGGGATACGCAGTATTTT; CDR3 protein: CASSLWGDTQYF
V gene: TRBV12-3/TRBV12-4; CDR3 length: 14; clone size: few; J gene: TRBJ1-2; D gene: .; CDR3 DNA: TGTGCCAGCAGTTCCAACCCCGGAGGAAATGGCTACACCTTC; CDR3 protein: CASSSNPGGNGYTF
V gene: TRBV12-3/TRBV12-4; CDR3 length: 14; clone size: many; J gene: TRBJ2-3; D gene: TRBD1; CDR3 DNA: TGTGCCAGCAGTCTGGACGCAGGGGGAGATACGCAGTATTTT; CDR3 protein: CASSLDAGGDTQYF
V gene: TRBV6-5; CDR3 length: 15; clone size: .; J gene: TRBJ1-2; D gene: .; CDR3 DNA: TGTGCCAGCACAGATAACAGGGATCAGAACTATGGCTACACCTTC; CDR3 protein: CASTDNRDQNYGYTF
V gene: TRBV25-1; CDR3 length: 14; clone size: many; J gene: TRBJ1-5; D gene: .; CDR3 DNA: TGTGCCAGCAGTGAACCGGGTTCGCGCCAGCCCCAGCATTTT; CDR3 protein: CASSEPGSRQPQHF
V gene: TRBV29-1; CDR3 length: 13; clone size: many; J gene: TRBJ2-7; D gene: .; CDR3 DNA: TGCAGCGCCAGCCCAGGGGTACAGTACGAGCAGTACTTC; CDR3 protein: CSASPGVQYEQYF
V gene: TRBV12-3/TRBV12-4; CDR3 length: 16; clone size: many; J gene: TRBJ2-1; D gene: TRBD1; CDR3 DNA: TGTGCCAGCAGGAGCTATTTTGGGACAGGGTACAATGAGCAGTTCTTC; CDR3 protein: CASRSYFGTGYNEQFF
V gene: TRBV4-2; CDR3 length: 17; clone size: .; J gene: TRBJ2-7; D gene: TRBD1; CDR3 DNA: TGTGCCAGCAGCCAAGATAGGTTGGGCAGGGGGACCGTCGAGCAGTACTTC; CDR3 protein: CASSQDRLGRGTVEQYF
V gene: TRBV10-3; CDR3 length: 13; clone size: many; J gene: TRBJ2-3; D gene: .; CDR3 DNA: TGTGCCATCAGTGGAGTAGCGGACGATACGCAGTATTTT; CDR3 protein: CAISGVADDTQYF
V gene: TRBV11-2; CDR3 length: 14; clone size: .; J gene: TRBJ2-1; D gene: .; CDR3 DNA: TGTGCCAGCAGCTTAGATCGTCAGCAGCTTGAGCAGTTCTTC; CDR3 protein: CASSLDRQQLEQFF